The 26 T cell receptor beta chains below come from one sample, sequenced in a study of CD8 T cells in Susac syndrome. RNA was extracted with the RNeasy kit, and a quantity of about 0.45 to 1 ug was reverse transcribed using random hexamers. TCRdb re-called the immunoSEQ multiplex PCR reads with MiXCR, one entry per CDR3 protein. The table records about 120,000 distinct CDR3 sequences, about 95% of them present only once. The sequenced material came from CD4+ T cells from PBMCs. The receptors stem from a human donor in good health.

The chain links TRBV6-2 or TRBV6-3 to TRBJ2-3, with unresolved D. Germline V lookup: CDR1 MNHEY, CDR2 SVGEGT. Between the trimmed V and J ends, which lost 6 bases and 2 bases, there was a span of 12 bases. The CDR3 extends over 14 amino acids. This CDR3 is CASSPPEITDTQYF. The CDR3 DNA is TGTGCCAGCAGCCCGCCCGAGATCACAGATACGCAGTATTTT.

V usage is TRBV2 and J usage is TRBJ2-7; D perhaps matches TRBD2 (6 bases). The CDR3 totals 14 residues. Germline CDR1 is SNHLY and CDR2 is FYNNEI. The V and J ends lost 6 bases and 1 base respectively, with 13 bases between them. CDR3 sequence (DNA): TGTGCCAGCAGGCTCACGGGGACTTCCTACGAGCAGTACTTC. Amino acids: CASRLTGTSYEQYF.

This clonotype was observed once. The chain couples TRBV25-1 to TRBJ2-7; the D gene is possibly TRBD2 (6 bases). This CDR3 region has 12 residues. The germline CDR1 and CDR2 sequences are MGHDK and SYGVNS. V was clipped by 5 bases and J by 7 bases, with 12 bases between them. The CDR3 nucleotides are TGTGCCAGCAGTCCCGGGGCGGGAGAGCAGTACTTC. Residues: CASSPGAGEQYF.

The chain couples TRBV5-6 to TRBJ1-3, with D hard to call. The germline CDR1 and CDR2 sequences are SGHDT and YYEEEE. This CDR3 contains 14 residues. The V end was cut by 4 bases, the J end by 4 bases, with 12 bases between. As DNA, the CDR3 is TGTGCCAGCAGCCCCCTGGACGGAGGAAACACCATATATTTT. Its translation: CASSPLDGGNTIYF.

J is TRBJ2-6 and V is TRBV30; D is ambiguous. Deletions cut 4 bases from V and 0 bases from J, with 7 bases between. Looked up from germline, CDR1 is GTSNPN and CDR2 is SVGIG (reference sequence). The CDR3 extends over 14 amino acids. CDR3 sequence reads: CAWKRDSGANVLTF. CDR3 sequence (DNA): TGTGCCTGGAAACGTGACTCTGGGGCCAACGTCCTGACTTTC.

The CDR3 reads CASSLSTPNTGELFF. The CDR3 DNA follows: TGTGCCAGCAGTTTGTCGACTCCGAACACCGGGGAGCTGTTTTTT. The chain couples TRBV28 to TRBJ2-2; no firm D call. CDR3 length: 15 residues. V was clipped by 3 bases and J by 0 bases, with 8 bases between them. Germline loops: CDR1 MDHEN, CDR2 SYDVKM.

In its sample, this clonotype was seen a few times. The CDR3 reads CASSRQEGTEQYF. The CDR3 region has the DNA TGTGCCAGCAGCCGTCAAGAGGGGACCGAGCAGTACTTC. This chain uses TRBV7-3 with TRBJ2-7; D assignment may be TRBD1 or TRBD2 (5 bases each). In germline, CDR1 is SGHTA, CDR2 FQGTGA. Between the trimmed V and J ends, which lost 5 bases and 6 bases, there was a span of 14 bases. CDR3 length: 13 residues.

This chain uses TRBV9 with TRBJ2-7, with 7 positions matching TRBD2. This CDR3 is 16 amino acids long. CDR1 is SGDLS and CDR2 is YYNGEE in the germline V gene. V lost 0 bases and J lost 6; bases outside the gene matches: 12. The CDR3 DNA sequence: TGTGCCAGCAGCGTAGCTCCCGGTGGCAGGGAGGGCGAGCAGTACTTC. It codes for CASSVAPGGREGEQYF.

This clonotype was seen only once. CDR3 residues: CASSYSGLAGVFGGEQFF. The CDR3 DNA is TGTGCCAGCAGTTACTCCGGCCTAGCGGGAGTATTTGGCGGTGAGCAGTTCTTC. J is TRBJ2-1 and V is TRBV6-2 or TRBV6-3; 10 bases are shared with TRBD2. Germline assignment: CDR1 MNHEY and CDR2 SVGEGT. This CDR3 contains 18 residues. Trimming removed 0 bases from V and 9 bases from J; junction bases left unmatched: 14.

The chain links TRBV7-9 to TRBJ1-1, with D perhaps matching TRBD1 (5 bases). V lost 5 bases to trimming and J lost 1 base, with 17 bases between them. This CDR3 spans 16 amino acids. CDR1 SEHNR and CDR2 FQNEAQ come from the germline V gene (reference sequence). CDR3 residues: CASSATGARRNTEAFF. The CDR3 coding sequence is TGTGCCAGCAGCGCGACCGGGGCCCGGAGGAACACTGAAGCTTTCTTT. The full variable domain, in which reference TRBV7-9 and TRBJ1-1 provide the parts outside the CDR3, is DTGVSQNPRHKITKRGQNVTFRCDPISEHNRLYWYRQTLGQGPEFLTYFQNEAQLEKSRLLSDRFSAERPKGSFSTLEIQRTEQGDSAMYLCASSATGARRNTEAFFGQGTRLTVV.

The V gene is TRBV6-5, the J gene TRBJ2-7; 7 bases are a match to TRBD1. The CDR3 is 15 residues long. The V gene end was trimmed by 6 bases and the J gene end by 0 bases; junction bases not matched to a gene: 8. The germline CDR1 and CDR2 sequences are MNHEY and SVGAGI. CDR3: CASRLGQDGSYEQYF. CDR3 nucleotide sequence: TGTGCCAGCAGACTCGGACAGGACGGCTCCTACGAGCAGTACTTC.

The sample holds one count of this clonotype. The CDR3 protein is CASSYPDPVVGEQFF. Written as DNA, the CDR3 is TGTGCCAGCAGTTACCCCGATCCCGTGGTGGGTGAGCAGTTCTTC. The chain couples TRBV6-5 to TRBJ2-1; no reliable D call. CDR3 size: 15 residues. Deletions cut 2 bases from V and 9 bases from J, with 17 bases between. Germline-derived CDR1 and CDR2 are MNHEY and SVGAGI.

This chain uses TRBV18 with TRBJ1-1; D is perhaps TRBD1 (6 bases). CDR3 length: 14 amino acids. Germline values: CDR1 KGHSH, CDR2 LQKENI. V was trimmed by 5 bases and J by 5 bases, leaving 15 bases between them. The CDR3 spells CASSIGTLRTEAFF. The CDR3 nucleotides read TGTGCCAGCTCAATCGGGACATTGAGAACTGAAGCTTTCTTT.

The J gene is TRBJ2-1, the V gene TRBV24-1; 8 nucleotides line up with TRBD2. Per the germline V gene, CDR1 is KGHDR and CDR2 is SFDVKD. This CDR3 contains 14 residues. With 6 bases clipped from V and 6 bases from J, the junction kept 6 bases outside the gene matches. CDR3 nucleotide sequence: TGTGCCACCAGTCGTTCGGGGGGGGCCAATGAGCAGTTCTTC. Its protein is CATSRSGGANEQFF.

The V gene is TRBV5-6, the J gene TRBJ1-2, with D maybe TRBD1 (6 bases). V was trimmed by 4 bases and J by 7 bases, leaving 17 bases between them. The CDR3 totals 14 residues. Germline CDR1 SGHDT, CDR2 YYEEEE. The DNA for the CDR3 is TGTGCCAGCAGCCTGCCACTCAGGGGTTCTGGCTACACCTTC. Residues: CASSLPLRGSGYTF.

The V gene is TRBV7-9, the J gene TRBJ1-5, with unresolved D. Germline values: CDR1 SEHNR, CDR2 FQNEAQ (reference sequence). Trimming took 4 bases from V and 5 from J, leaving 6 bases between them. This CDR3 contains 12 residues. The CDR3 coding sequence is TGTGCCAGCAGCTCCCCCGATCAGCCCCAGCATTTT. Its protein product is CASSSPDQPQHF.

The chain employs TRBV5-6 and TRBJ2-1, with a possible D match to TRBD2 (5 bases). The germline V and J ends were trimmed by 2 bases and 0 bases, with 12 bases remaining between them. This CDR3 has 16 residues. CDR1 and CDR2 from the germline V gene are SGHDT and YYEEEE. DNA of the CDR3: TGTGCCAGCAGCTTACTACCAGCGGTCTCCTACAATGAGCAGTTCTTC. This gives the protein CASSLLPAVSYNEQFF.

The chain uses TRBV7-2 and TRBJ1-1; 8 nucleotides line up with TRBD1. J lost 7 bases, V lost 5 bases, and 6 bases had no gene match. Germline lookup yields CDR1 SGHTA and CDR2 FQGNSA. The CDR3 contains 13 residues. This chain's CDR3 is CASSPRGQGEAFF. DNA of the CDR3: TGTGCCAGCAGCCCCCGAGGACAGGGTGAAGCTTTCTTT. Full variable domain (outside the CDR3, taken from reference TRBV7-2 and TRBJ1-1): GAGVSQSPSNKVTEKGKDVELRCDPISGHTALYWYRQSLGQGLEFLIYFQGNSAPDKSGLPSDRFSAERTGGSVSTLTIQRTQQEDSAVYLCASSPRGQGEAFFGQGTRLTVV.

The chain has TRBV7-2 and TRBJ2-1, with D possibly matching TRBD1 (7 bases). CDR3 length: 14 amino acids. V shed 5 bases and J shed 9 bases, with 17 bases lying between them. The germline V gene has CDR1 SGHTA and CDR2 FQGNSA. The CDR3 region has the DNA TGTGCCAGCAGCCTATCGACAGGGAGGACTGAGCAGTTCTTC. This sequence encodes CASSLSTGRTEQFF.

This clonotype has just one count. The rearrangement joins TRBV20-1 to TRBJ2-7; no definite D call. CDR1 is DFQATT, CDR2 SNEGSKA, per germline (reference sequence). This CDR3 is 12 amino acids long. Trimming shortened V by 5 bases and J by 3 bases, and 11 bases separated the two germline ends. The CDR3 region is CSARYQLYEQYF. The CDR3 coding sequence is TGCAGTGCTCGTTACCAGCTCTACGAGCAGTACTTC.

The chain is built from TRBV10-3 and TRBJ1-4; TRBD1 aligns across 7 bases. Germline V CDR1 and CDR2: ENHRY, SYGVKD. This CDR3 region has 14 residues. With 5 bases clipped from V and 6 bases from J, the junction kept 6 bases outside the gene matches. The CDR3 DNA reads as TGTGCCATCAGTAGACAGGGTGAAGATGAAAAACTGTTTTTT. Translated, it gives CAISRQGEDEKLFF.

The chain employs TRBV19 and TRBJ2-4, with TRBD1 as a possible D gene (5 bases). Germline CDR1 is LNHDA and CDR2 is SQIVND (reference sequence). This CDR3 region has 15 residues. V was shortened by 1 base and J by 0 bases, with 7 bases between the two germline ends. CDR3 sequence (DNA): TGTGCCAGTAGTATAGTGGGGCAAGCCAAAAACATTCAGTACTTC. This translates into CASSIVGQAKNIQYF.

CDR3 protein: CAWSRASTEAFF. The CDR3 coding sequence is TGTGCCTGGAGTAGGGCGAGTACTGAAGCTTTCTTT. This chain links TRBV30 with TRBJ1-1; D not certain. Per the germline V gene, CDR1 is GTSNPN and CDR2 is SVGIG (reference sequence). Trimming shortened V by 2 bases and J by 5 bases, and 9 bases separated the two germline ends. The CDR3 sequence is 12 residues long.

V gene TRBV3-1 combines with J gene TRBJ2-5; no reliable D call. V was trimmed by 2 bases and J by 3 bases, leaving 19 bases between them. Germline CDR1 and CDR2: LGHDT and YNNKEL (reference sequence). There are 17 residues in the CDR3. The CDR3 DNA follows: TGTGCCAGCAGCCAATCAAAGCCCACCGGTTGGAAAGAGACCCAGTACTTC. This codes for CASSQSKPTGWKETQYF.

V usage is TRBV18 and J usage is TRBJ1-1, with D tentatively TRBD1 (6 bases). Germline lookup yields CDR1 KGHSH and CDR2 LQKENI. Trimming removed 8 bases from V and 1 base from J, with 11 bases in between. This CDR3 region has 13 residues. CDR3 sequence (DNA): TGTGCCAGCCTTGGACAGCAGAACACTGAAGCTTTCTTT. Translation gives CASLGQQNTEAFF. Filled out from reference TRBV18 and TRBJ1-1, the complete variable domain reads NAGVMQNPRHLVRRRGQEARLRCSPMKGHSHVYWYRQLPEEGLKFMVYLQKENIIDESGMPKERFSAEFPKEGPSILRIQQVVRGDSAAYFCASLGQQNTEAFFGQGTRLTVV.

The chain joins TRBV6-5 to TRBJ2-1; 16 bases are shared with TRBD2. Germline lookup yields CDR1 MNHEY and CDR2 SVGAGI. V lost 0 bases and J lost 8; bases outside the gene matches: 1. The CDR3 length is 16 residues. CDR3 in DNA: TGTGCCAGCAGTTACTCGGGACTAGCGGGAGGGCATGAGCAGTTCTTC. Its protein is CASSYSGLAGGHEQFF.